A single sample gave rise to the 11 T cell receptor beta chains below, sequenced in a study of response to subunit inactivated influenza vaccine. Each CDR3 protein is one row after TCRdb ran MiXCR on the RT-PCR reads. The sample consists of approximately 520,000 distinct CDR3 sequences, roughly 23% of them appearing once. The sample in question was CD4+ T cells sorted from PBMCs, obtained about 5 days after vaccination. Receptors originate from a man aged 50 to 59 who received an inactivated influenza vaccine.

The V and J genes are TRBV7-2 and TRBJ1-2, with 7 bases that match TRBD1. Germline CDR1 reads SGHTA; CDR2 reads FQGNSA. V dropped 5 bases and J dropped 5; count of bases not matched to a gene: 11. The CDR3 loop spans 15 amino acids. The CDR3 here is CASSPGDSGMYGYTF. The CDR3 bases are TGTGCCAGCAGCCCAGGGGACAGCGGCATGTATGGCTACACCTTC.

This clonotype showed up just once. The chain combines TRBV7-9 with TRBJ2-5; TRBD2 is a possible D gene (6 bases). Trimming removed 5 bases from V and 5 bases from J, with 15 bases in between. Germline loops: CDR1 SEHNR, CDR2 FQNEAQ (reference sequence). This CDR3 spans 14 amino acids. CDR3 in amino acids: CASSQMGREETQYF. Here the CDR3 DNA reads TGTGCCAGCAGCCAAATGGGCCGGGAGGAGACCCAGTACTTC. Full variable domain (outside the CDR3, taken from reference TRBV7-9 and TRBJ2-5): DTGVSQNPRHKITKRGQNVTFRCDPISEHNRLYWYRQTLGQGPEFLTYFQNEAQLEKSRLLSDRFSAERPKGSFSTLEIQRTEQGDSAMYLCASSQMGREETQYFGPGTRLLVL.

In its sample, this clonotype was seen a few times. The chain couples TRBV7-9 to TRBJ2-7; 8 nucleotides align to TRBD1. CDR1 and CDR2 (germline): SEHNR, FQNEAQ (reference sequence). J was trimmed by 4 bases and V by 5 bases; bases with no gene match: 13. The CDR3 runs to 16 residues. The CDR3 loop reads CASSPGGRTGFYEQYF. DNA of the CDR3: TGTGCCAGCAGCCCAGGAGGGCGGACAGGGTTTTACGAGCAGTACTTC.

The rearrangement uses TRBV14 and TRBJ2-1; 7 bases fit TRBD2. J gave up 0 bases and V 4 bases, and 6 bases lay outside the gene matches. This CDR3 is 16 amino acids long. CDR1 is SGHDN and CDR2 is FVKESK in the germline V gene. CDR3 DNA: TGTGCCAGCAGCCGGTGGGAGGGGACCTCCTACAATGAGCAGTTCTTC. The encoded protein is CASSRWEGTSYNEQFF.

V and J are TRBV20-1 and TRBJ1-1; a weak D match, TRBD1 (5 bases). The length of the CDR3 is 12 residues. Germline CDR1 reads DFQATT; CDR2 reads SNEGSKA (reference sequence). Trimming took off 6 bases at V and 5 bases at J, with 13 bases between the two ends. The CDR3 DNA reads TGCAGTGCCCCCCGGGGGGGAACTGAAGCTTTCTTT. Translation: CSAPRGGTEAFF.

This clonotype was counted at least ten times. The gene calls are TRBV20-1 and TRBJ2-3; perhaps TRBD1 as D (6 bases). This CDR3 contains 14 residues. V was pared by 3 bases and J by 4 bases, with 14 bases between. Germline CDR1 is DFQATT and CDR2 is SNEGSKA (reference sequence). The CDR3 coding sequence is TGCAGTGCTAGGCCAGGGGTGCTGTCAGATACGCAGTATTTT. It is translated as CSARPGVLSDTQYF.

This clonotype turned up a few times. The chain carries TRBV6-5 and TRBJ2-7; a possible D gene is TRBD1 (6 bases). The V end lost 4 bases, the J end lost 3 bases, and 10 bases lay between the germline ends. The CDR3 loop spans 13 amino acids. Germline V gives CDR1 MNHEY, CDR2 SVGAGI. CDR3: CASSFQGIYEQYF. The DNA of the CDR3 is TGTGCCAGCAGTTTTCAGGGGATCTACGAGCAGTACTTC.

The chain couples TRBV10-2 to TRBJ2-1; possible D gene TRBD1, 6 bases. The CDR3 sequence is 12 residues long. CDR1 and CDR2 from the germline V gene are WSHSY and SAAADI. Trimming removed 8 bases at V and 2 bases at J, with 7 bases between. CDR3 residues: CASRTAYNEQFF. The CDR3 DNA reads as TGCGCCAGCCGGACAGCCTACAATGAGCAGTTCTTC.

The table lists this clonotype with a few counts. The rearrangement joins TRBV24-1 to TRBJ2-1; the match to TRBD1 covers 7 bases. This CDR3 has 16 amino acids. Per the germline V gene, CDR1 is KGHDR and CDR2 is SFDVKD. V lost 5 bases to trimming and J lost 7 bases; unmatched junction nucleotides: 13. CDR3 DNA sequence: TGTGCCACCAGTGGGACCGGGACAGCCGCCTTGAATGAGCAGTTCTTC. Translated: CATSGTGTAALNEQFF.

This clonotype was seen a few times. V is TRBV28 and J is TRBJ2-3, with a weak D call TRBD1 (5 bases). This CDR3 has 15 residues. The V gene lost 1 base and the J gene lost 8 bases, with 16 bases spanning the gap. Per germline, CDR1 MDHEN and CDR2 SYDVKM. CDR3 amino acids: CASSLLSAGKATQYF. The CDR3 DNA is TGTGCCAGCAGTTTATTGTCTGCAGGGAAGGCTACGCAGTATTTT.

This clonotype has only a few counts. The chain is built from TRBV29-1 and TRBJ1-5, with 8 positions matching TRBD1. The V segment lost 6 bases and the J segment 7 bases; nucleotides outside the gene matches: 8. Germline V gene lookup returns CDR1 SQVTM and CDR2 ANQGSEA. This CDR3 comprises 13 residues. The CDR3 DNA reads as TGCAGCGTACGCAGGGGGCTCGGGCAGCCCCAGCATTTT. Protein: CSVRRGLGQPQHF.